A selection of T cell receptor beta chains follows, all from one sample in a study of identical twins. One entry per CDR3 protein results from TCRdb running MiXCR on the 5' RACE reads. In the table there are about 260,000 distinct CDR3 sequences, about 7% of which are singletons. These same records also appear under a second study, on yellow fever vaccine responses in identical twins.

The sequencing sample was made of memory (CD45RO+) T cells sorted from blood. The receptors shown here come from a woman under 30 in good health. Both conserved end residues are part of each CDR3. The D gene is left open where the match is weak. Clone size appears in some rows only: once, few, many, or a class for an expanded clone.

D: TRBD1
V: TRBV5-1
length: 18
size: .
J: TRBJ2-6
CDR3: CASSAKQGKSSGANVLTF
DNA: TGCGCCAGCAGCGCCAAACAGGGGAAGTCCTCTGGGGCCAACGTCCTGACTTTC

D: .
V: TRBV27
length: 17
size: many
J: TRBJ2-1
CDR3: CASSFLQGLGFYNEQFF
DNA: TGTGCCAGCAGTTTTTTGCAGGGCCTGGGGTTTTACAATGAGCAGTTCTTC

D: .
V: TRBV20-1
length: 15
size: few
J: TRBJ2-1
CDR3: CSASFRELLYNEQFF
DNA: TGCAGTGCTAGTTTCCGGGAACTCCTCTACAATGAGCAGTTCTTC

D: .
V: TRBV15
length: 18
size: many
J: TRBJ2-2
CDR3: CATSRDSTSAGNTGELFF
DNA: TGTGCCACCAGCAGAGATAGTACATCAGCGGGGAACACCGGGGAGCTGTTTTTT

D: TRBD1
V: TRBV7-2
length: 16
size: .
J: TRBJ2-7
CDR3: CASSLASGTGMYEQYF
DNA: TGTGCCAGCAGCTTAGCTTCCGGGACAGGGATGTACGAGCAGTACTTC

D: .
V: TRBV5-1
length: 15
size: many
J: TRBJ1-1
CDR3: CASSLLEGPNTEAFF
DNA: TGCGCCAGCAGCTTGTTGGAGGGGCCGAACACTGAAGCTTTCTTT

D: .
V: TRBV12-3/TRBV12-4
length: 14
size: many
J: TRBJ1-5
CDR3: CASSLAQRGQPQHF
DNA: TGTGCCAGCAGTTTAGCCCAACGGGGCCAGCCCCAGCATTTT

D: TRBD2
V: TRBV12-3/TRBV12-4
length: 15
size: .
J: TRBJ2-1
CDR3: CASSTGTSFVDEQFF
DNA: TGTGCCAGCAGTACCGGGACTAGTTTTGTCGATGAGCAGTTCTTC

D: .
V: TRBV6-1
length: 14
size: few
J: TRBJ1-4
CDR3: CASSRRGEGEKLFF
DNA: TGTGCCAGCAGTAGGCGGGGCGAGGGTGAAAAACTGTTTTTT

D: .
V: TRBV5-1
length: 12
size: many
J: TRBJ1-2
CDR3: CASHAWQDGYTF
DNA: TGCGCCAGCCACGCTTGGCAGGATGGCTACACCTTC

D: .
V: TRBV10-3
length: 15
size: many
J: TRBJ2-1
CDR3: CAIRPTGTTYNEQFF
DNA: TGTGCCATCAGACCCACCGGGACAACTTACAATGAGCAGTTCTTC

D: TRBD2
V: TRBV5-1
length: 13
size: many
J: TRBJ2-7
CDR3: CASKDPAGVNKYF
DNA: TGCGCCAGCAAGGACCCAGCGGGAGTTAACAAATACTTC

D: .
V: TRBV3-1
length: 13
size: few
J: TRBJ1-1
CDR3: CASTTGMGTEAFF
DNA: TGTGCCAGCACAACAGGTATGGGTACTGAAGCTTTCTTT

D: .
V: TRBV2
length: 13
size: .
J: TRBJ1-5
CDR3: CASGLQSNQPQHF
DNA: TGTGCCAGTGGCTTGCAAAGCAATCAGCCCCAGCATTTT

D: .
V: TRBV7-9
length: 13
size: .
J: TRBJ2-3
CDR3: CASSFGSTDTQYF
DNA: TGTGCCAGCAGCTTTGGGTCCACAGATACGCAGTATTTT

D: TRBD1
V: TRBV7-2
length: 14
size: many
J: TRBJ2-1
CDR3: CASSPGGSNNEQFF
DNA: TGTGCCAGCAGCCCAGGGGGCAGTAACAATGAGCAGTTCTTC

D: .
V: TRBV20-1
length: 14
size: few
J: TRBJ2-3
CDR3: CSASRGDTADTQYF
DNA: TGCAGTGCTAGCAGGGGGGACACCGCAGATACGCAGTATTTT

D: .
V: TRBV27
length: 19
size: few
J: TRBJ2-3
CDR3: CASSPPPIRAMTSTDTQYF
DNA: TGTGCCAGCAGTCCCCCCCCGATCAGGGCCATGACTAGCACAGATACGCAGTATTTT

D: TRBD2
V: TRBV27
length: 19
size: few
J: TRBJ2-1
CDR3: CASSLSLMGLAGGSNEQFF
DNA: TGTGCCAGCAGTTTATCCCTTATGGGACTAGCGGGGGGATCCAATGAGCAGTTCTTC

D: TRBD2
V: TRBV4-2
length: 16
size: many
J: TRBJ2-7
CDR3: CASSQDLLAEPYEQYF
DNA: TGTGCCAGCAGCCAAGATCTCCTAGCGGAACCCTACGAGCAGTACTTC

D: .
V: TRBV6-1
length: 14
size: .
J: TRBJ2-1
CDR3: CASRAGTSYNEQFF
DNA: TGTGCCAGCAGAGCCGGGACCTCCTACAATGAGCAGTTCTTC

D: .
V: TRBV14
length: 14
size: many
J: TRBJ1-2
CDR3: CASSQVYTGYGYTF
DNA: TGTGCCAGCAGCCAAGTCTACACGGGTTATGGCTACACCTTC

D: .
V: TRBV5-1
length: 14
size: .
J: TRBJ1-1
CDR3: CASSKGGPDTEAFF
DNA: TGCGCCAGCAGCAAGGGAGGGCCGGACACTGAAGCTTTCTTT

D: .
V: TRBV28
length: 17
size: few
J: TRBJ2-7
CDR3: CASSIPLGSGETYEQYF
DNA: TGTGCCAGCAGCATCCCCTTGGGGTCAGGGGAAACCTACGAGCAGTACTTC

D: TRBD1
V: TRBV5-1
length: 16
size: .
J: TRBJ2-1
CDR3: CASSSTGTGAYNEQFF
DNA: TGCGCCAGCAGCTCGACCGGGACAGGGGCCTACAATGAGCAGTTCTTC

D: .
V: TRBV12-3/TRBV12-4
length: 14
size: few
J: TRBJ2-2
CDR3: CASTPGAGSGELFF
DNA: TGTGCCAGCACCCCGGGTGCAGGTAGTGGGGAGCTGTTTTTT

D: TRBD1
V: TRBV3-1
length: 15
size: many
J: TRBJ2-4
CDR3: CASSQRDRGVHIQYF
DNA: TGTGCCAGCAGCCAGAGGGACAGGGGTGTGCACATTCAGTACTTC

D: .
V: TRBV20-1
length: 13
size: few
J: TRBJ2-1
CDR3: CSARGVLYNEQFF
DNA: TGCAGTGCTAGAGGAGTCCTCTACAATGAGCAGTTCTTC

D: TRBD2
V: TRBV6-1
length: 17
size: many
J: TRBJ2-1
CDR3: CASRDRRDYSSYNEQFF
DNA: TGTGCCAGCAGAGACCGCCGGGACTACAGCTCCTACAATGAGCAGTTCTTC

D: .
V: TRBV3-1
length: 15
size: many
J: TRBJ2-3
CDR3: CASSPRGASTDTQYF
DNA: TGTGCCAGCAGCCCACGGGGGGCCAGCACAGATACGCAGTATTTT

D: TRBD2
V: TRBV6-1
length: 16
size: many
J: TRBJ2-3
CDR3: CASRFSIAGDTDTQYF
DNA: TGTGCCAGCAGATTTTCAATAGCGGGAGACACAGATACGCAGTATTTT

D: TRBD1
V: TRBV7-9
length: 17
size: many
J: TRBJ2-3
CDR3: CASSFIVGQGASDTQYF
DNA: TGTGCCAGCAGCTTTATTGTAGGACAGGGGGCGTCAGATACGCAGTATTTT

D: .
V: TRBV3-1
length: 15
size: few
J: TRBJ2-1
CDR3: CASSQVDYGNNEQFF
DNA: TGTGCCAGCAGCCAAGTAGATTACGGAAACAATGAGCAGTTCTTC

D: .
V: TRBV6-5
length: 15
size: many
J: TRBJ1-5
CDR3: CASSYSWPPNQPQHF
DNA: TGTGCCAGCAGTTACTCTTGGCCTCCCAATCAGCCCCAGCATTTT

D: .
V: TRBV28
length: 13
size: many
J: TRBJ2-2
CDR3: CASSLWNTGELFF
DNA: TGTGCCAGCAGTTTATGGAACACCGGGGAGCTGTTTTTT